The 24 T cell receptor beta chains below come from one sample, sequenced in a study of T cell responses to AZD1222 COVID-19 vaccine. Data came from immunoSEQ multiplex PCR; TCRdb stores just in-frame clones and leaves some out. The sample consists of roughly 100,000 clones, approximately 89% of them appearing once. Source: peripheral blood, taken on day 0 of AZD1222 vaccination. The receptors were sampled from an adult in good health.

The chain joins TRBV6-5 to TRBJ1-5; D call uncertain. V shed 5 bases and J shed 5 bases, with 16 bases lying between them. Germline V gives CDR1 MNHEY, CDR2 SVGAGI. This CDR3 has 15 residues. The CDR3 sequence: CASSPFNSGHQPQHF. The CDR3 bases are TGTGCCAGCAGTCCCTTTAATTCGGGCCATCAGCCCCAGCATTTT.

The chain recombines TRBV5-6 with TRBJ2-5; no firm D call. CDR1 is SGHDT, CDR2 YYEEEE, per germline. This CDR3 comprises 10 residues. V was cut by 7 bases and J by 1 base, with 2 bases left in between. The CDR3 sequence: CASGQETQYF. CDR3 coding DNA: TGTGCCAGCGGCCAAGAGACCCAGTACTTC.

This chain connects TRBV19 to TRBJ2-5, with TRBD2 matching 7 bases. Germline CDR1 and CDR2: LNHDA and SQIVND (reference sequence). This CDR3 comprises 14 residues. After removal of 3 bases from V and 9 bases from J, the junction contained 10 bases not matched to a gene. CDR3 protein: CASSIGGGPEAQYF. The CDR3, as DNA: TGTGCCAGTAGTATTGGGGGGGGACCGGAGGCCCAGTACTTC.

CDR3 residues: CSATDRGGYTF. The CDR3 bases are TGCAGTGCTACCGACAGGGGTGGCTACACCTTC. The gene calls are TRBV20-1 and TRBJ1-2; TRBD1 matches at 8 bases. CDR3 length: 11 amino acids. Germline trimming cut 4 bases from V and 7 bases from J; bases unmatched to any gene: 2. CDR1 is DFQATT and CDR2 is SNEGSKA in the germline V gene (reference sequence).

The CDR3 protein is CATSRDRMGNEQFF. CDR3 bases: TGTGCCACCAGCAGAGACCGAATGGGCAATGAGCAGTTCTTC. This chain connects TRBV15 to TRBJ2-1, with D hard to call. The CDR3 extends over 14 amino acids. Trimming stripped 0 bases from V and 6 bases from J, with 9 bases between. Germline-derived CDR1 and CDR2 are LNHNV and YYDKDF (reference sequence). The complete variable domain, with remaining parts taken from reference TRBV15 and TRBJ2-1, reads DAMVIQNPRYQVTQFGKPVTLSCSQTLNHNVMYWYQQKSSQAPKLLFHYYDKDFNNEADTPDNFQSRRPNTSFCFLDIRSPGLGDTAMYLCATSRDRMGNEQFFGPGTRLTVL.

This clone occurred once. This rearrangement joins TRBV5-1 to TRBJ2-5; 8 bases agree with TRBD2. The germline V gene encodes CDR1 SGHRS and CDR2 YFSETQ. The CDR3 has 14 residues. J gave up 5 bases and V 4 bases, and 7 bases lay outside the gene matches. This CDR3 reads CASSNPSGGETQYF. The DNA for the CDR3 is TGCGCCAGCAGCAACCCCTCGGGAGGGGAGACCCAGTACTTC. The complete variable domain, with remaining parts taken from reference TRBV5-1 and TRBJ2-5, reads KAGVTQTPRYLIKTRGQQVTLSCSPISGHRSVSWYQQTPGQGLQFLFEYFSETQRNKGNFPGRFSGRQFSNSRSEMNVSTLELGDSALYLCASSNPSGGETQYFGPGTRLLVL.

J is TRBJ1-2 and V is TRBV9; the match to TRBD1 covers 7 bases. The germline CDR1 and CDR2 sequences are SGDLS and YYNGEE. Trimming cost V 3 bases and J 3 bases; bases outside gene matches: 26. The CDR3 spans 21 residues. This chain's CDR3 is CASSDPWVGIPTGEVDYGYTF. CDR3 DNA: TGTGCCAGCAGCGACCCCTGGGTGGGTATACCTACAGGGGAGGTGGACTATGGCTACACCTTC.

This clone was observed a single time. The chain combines TRBV6-5 with TRBJ1-5, with unresolved D. The V gene's germline CDR1 is MNHEY and CDR2 SVGAGI. The V end was cut by 6 bases, the J end by 3 bases, with 15 bases between. This CDR3 has 15 amino acids. The CDR3 sequence is CASSVGQEVNQPQHF. DNA of the CDR3: TGTGCCAGCAGCGTCGGGCAGGAGGTCAATCAGCCCCAGCATTTT.

This clone was picked up a small number of times. The chain uses TRBV2 and TRBJ1-5; D is ambiguous. Germline V gives CDR1 SNHLY, CDR2 FYNNEI. The CDR3 covers 14 residues. Trimming took 6 bases from V and 0 from J, leaving 9 bases between them. The CDR3 here is CASRAPYSNQPQHF. The CDR3 nucleotides are TGTGCCAGCAGGGCCCCATATAGCAATCAGCCCCAGCATTTT.

The chain combines TRBV6-4 with TRBJ1-2; a weak D match, TRBD1 (6 bases). CDR1 is MRHNA, CDR2 SNTAGT, per germline. The CDR3 totals 13 residues. V lost 6 bases and J 14 bases, leaving 22 bases between the germline ends. The chain's CDR3 is CASRNWTDFRFTF. The CDR3 coding sequence is TGTGCCAGCAGAAACTGGACAGATTTTCGCTTTACCTTC.

The V gene is TRBV14, the J gene TRBJ2-5; TRBD1 agrees at 7 bases. V lost 3 bases to trimming and J lost 4 bases; unmatched junction nucleotides: 11. The CDR3 length is 16 residues. Per germline, CDR1 SGHDN and CDR2 FVKESK. CDR3 sequence (DNA): TGTGCCAGCAGCCACCTACAGGGAAGGGGGCCAGAGACCCAGTACTTC. Its translation is CASSHLQGRGPETQYF.

This chain joins TRBV7-9 and TRBJ2-5; D uncertain. Between the trimmed V and J ends, which lost 3 bases and 1 base, there was a span of 9 bases. The CDR3 totals 14 residues. The germline CDR1 and CDR2 sequences are SEHNR and FQNEAQ (reference sequence). The DNA of the CDR3 is TGTGCCAGCAGCTTGGAACAGATCCAAGAGACCCAGTACTTC. Translation: CASSLEQIQETQYF.

V is TRBV3-1 (or the pseudogene TRBV3-2) and J is TRBJ2-1; no clear D. This CDR3 is 13 amino acids long. CDR1 is LGHDT and CDR2 is YNNKEL in the germline V gene (reference sequence). V lost 1 base to trimming and J lost 8 bases, with 9 bases between them. The DNA of the CDR3 is TGTGCCAGCAGCCAAGGAGCTAGGGATGAGCAGTTCTTC. This codes for CASSQGARDEQFF.

The chain recombines TRBV5-1 with TRBJ2-3; no definite D call. This CDR3 region has 12 residues. V dropped 2 bases and J dropped 2 bases, with 3 bases sitting between them. The V gene's germline CDR1 is SGHRS and CDR2 YFSETQ. The CDR3 region has the DNA TGCGCCAGCAGCTTTACCACAGATACGCAGTATTTT. Translating it yields CASSFTTDTQYF. The variable domain in full, completed from reference TRBV5-1 and TRBJ2-3, reads KAGVTQTPRYLIKTRGQQVTLSCSPISGHRSVSWYQQTPGQGLQFLFEYFSETQRNKGNFPGRFSGRQFSNSRSEMNVSTLELGDSALYLCASSFTTDTQYFGPGTRLTVL.

Written as DNA, the CDR3 is TGTGCCAGTAGTATTTCCGGGACAGGGGTTCTCGAGCAGTACTTC. Its protein product is CASSISGTGVLEQYF. This sequence joins TRBV19 and TRBJ2-7, with 10 bases lining up with TRBD1. V gave up 3 bases and J gave up 6 bases; unmatched junction bases: 8. Germline lookup yields CDR1 LNHDA and CDR2 SQIVND (reference sequence). The CDR3 is 15 residues long. The whole variable domain, remainder taken from reference TRBV19 and TRBJ2-7, is DGGITQSPKYLFRKEGQNVTLSCEQNLNHDAMYWYRQDPGQGLRLIYYSQIVNDFQKGDIAEGYSVSREKKESFPLTVTSAQKNPTAFYLCASSISGTGVLEQYFGPGTRLTVT.

J is TRBJ2-1 and V is TRBV5-1; 8 bases line up with TRBD1. Unmatched junction bases numbered 7, after V lost 4 bases and J lost 4 bases. There are 15 residues in the CDR3. Germline V gene sequence: CDR1 SGHRS, CDR2 YFSETQ. The CDR3 sequence: CASSHRDRLYNEQFF. The CDR3 DNA follows: TGCGCCAGCAGCCACCGGGACAGGCTATACAATGAGCAGTTCTTC.

The rearrangement joins TRBV2 to TRBJ1-1, with D maybe TRBD1 (5 bases). Germline V CDR1 and CDR2: SNHLY, FYNNEI. CDR3 length: 15 residues. V shed 3 bases and J shed 2 bases, with 13 bases lying between them. CDR3 sequence reads: CASSEGRTRNTEAFF. The CDR3 region has the DNA TGTGCCAGCAGTGAGGGACGTACACGAAACACTGAAGCTTTCTTT.

As concerns this clone: The final CDR3 position lacks the conserved phenylalanine or tryptophan, pointing to a likely read error. The V and J genes are TRBV18 and TRBJ1-6; no clear D gene. The germline gives CDR1 KGHSH, CDR2 LQKENI. This CDR3 has 13 amino acids. Trimming removed 2 bases from V and 3 bases from J, with 2 bases in between. The CDR3 here is CASSPDYNSPLHL. In nucleotides, the CDR3 is TGTGCCAGCTCACCAGACTATAATTCACCCCTCCACCTT.

This clone was found many times. The rearrangement uses TRBV3-1 (or the pseudogene TRBV3-2) and TRBJ1-5, with D uncertain. Looked up from germline, CDR1 is LGHDT and CDR2 is YNNKEL (reference sequence). CDR3 length equals 15 residues. Deletions cut 1 base from V and 2 bases from J, with 9 bases between. The CDR3 reads CASSQADYGNQPQHF. The CDR3 nucleotides are TGTGCCAGCAGCCAAGCAGACTATGGCAATCAGCCCCAGCATTTT.

This chain connects TRBV5-1 to TRBJ2-5, with D perhaps matching TRBD2 (7 bases). CDR1 and CDR2 (germline): SGHRS, YFSETQ. The V end was cut by 1 base, the J end by 4 bases, with 17 bases between. The CDR3 contains 16 residues. The CDR3 DNA sequence: TGCGCCAGCAGCTTGAGTGGGGGGGCCCTCAGAGAGACCCAGTACTTC. Translating gives CASSLSGGALRETQYF.

The chain employs TRBV5-1 and TRBJ1-4; the match to TRBD1 covers 10 bases. The ends lost 4 bases at V and 6 bases at J; junction bases unmatched: 6. Per germline, CDR1 SGHRS and CDR2 YFSETQ. This CDR3 has 15 residues. The CDR3 nucleotides read TGCGCCAGCAGCGGGTGGACAGGGGGGTATGAAAAACTGTTTTTT. This encodes CASSGWTGGYEKLFF.

The chain uses TRBV5-4 and TRBJ2-7; 9 bases line up with TRBD1. CDR1 is SGHNT, CDR2 YYREEE, per germline (reference sequence). The CDR3 totals 15 residues. V shed 4 bases and J 5 bases; nucleotides not matched to a gene: 10. CDR3 amino acids: CASSQLGTGIHEQYF. CDR3 nucleotides: TGTGCCAGCAGCCAATTGGGGACAGGGATCCACGAGCAGTACTTC. The whole variable domain, filled in from reference TRBV5-4 and TRBJ2-7, reads ETGVTQSPTHLIKTRGQQVTLRCSSQSGHNTVSWYQQALGQGPQFIFQYYREEENGRGNFPPRFSGLQFPNYSSELNVNALELDDSALYLCASSQLGTGIHEQYFGPGTRLTVT.

The chain combines TRBV11-2 with TRBJ2-7; 11 bases are a match to TRBD1. Unmatched junction bases numbered 3, after V lost 5 bases and J lost 3 bases. Germline CDR1 is SGHAT and CDR2 is FQNNGV. The CDR3 covers 14 residues. The CDR3 sequence is CASSHGTGGYEQYF. CDR3 in DNA: TGTGCCAGCAGCCACGGGACAGGGGGCTACGAGCAGTACTTC.

The chain combines TRBV6-2 or TRBV6-3 with TRBJ1-3; D call uncertain. This CDR3 has 15 amino acids. The V end was cut by 2 bases, the J end by 0 bases, with 8 bases between. CDR1 is MNHEY and CDR2 is SVGEGT in the germline V gene. CDR3 sequence reads: CASSYPRSSGNTIYF. In DNA form, the CDR3 reads TGTGCCAGCAGTTACCCCAGAAGCTCTGGAAACACCATATATTTT.